These 9 T cell receptor beta chains originate from one sample sequenced in a study of cytotoxic CD8 clonotypes in ibrutinib-treated CLL. The assay was immunoSEQ multiplex PCR, and TCRdb's table has in-frame clones only and misses some. The table includes around 150,000 clones, nearly 90% detected once. The source was PBMCs, collected at disease progression, from a patient treated with ibrutinib. Receptor source: a human donor with chronic lymphocytic leukemia.

V and J are TRBV28 and TRBJ1-2, with D maybe TRBD1 (5 bases). The germline CDR1 and CDR2 sequences are MDHEN and SYDVKM. The CDR3 contains 14 residues. V lost 3 bases and J lost 2, with 10 bases in between. The CDR3 region is CASSFSTVNYGYTF. As DNA, the CDR3 is TGTGCCAGCAGTTTCTCGACAGTAAACTATGGCTACACCTTC.

The V and J genes are TRBV9 and TRBJ2-3; D might be TRBD2 (6 bases). V was pared by 3 bases and J by 2 bases, with 19 bases between. Germline V CDR1 and CDR2: SGDLS, YYNGEE. The CDR3 runs to 17 residues. This CDR3 is CASSGGTFTEYTDTQYF. Written as DNA, the CDR3 is TGTGCCAGCAGCGGTGGGACTTTTACGGAATACACAGATACGCAGTATTTT. The variable domain in full, completed from reference TRBV9 and TRBJ2-3, reads DSGVTQTPKHLITATGQRVTLRCSPRSGDLSVYWYQQSLDQGLQFLIQYYNGEERAKGNILERFSAQQFPDLHSELNLSSLELGDSALYFCASSGGTFTEYTDTQYFGPGTRLTVL.

The table lists this clone with a count of one. The chain is built from TRBV6-5 and TRBJ2-7; TRBD1 is a possible D gene (6 bases). Trimming cost V 6 bases and J 0 bases, with 15 bases left between them. The CDR3 covers 15 residues. Germline values: CDR1 MNHEY, CDR2 SVGAGI. The CDR3 protein is CASSWNRVRSYEQYF. As DNA, the CDR3 is TGTGCCAGCAGCTGGAACAGGGTACGCTCCTACGAGCAGTACTTC.

This clone was detected a few times. Its ends do not fully match the called genes, so a read error is possible. This chain joins TRBV7-7 and TRBJ1-5; D is undetermined. The CDR3 runs 13 residues. Per the germline V gene, CDR1 is SSHAT and CDR2 is FNYEAQ (reference sequence). CDR3 residues: CASSLATKQPQHF. CDR3 in DNA: TGTGCTAGCAGCTTAGCGACAAAGCAGCCCCAGCATTTT.

The chain has TRBV5-6 and TRBJ2-1, with D perhaps TRBD1 (5 bases). V lost 0 bases and J 0 bases, leaving 10 bases between the germline ends. The germline V gene encodes CDR1 SGHDT and CDR2 YYEEEE. CDR3 length: 16 residues. The CDR3 DNA sequence: TGTGCCAGCAGCTTGGTGAAGGGGTCCTCCTACAATGAGCAGTTCTTC. This translates into CASSLVKGSSYNEQFF.

V and J are TRBV28 and TRBJ2-7; 8 bases align to TRBD1. The CDR3 totals 14 residues. V was clipped by 2 bases and J by 2 bases; unmatched bases: 2. The V gene's germline CDR1 is MDHEN and CDR2 SYDVKM. CDR3 loop: CASSLEQGAYEQYF. DNA for the CDR3: TGTGCCAGCAGTTTAGAACAGGGGGCCTACGAGCAGTACTTC.

The genes are TRBV7-9 and TRBJ1-1, with a tentative D call TRBD1 (6 bases). V gave up 2 bases and J gave up 1 base, with 8 bases separating them. The germline V gene encodes CDR1 SEHNR and CDR2 FQNEAQ (reference sequence). The CDR3 totals 14 residues. The CDR3 coding sequence is TGTGCCAGCAGCTTAACAGGGCGGAACACTGAAGCTTTCTTT. This encodes CASSLTGRNTEAFF.

This rearrangement joins TRBV10-3 to TRBJ1-1, with D uncertain. Between the trimmed V and J ends, which lost 0 bases and 5 bases, there was a span of 10 bases. This CDR3 contains 14 residues. The germline V gene has CDR1 ENHRY and CDR2 SYGVKD. The DNA of the CDR3 is TGTGCCATCAGTGAGTCGCCAGCGGCTACTGAAGCTTTCTTT. It encodes CAISESPAATEAFF.

The gene calls are TRBV28 and TRBJ2-1, with TRBD2 matching 12 bases. CDR3 length: 16 residues. Germline assignment: CDR1 MDHEN and CDR2 SYDVKM. V trimming: 6 bases; J trimming: 3 bases; junction bases outside the gene matches: 6. CDR3 coding DNA: TGTGCCAGCAGAGAGGGACTAGCGGGCTTCTACAATGAGCAGTTCTTC. Protein product: CASREGLAGFYNEQFF. Looking up the rest from reference TRBV28 and TRBJ2-1 gives the full variable domain: DVKVTQSSRYLVKRTGEKVFLECVQDMDHENMFWYRQDPGLGLRLIYFSYDVKMKEKGDIPEGYSVSREKKERFSLILESASTNQTSMYLCASREGLAGFYNEQFFGPGTRLTVL.